The text below deals with one T cell receptor beta chain. Its antigen is currently unknown. The V gene's germline CDR1 is LNHNV and CDR2 YYDKDF (reference sequence). The CDR3 spans 17 residues. V was cut by 4 bases and J by 0 bases, with 16 bases left in between. These data come from a study of T cells in localized non-small cell lung cancer. TCRdb's copy holds only in-frame clones and misses some; the assay was immunoSEQ multiplex PCR. The data contain approximately 1,500 clones, around a third of them seen just once; the ten biggest clones take up around a third. Adjacent lung samples, free of atypia, were obtained at least 2 cm from the tumor margin. Notes on the study in general: Adjacent lung held a median 57 of the top 100 tumor clones.

The J gene is TRBJ2-1, the V gene TRBV15; TRBD2 might be the D (5 bases). The specimen comprised normal lung tissue next to the tumor, sampled before any cancer treatment. This clonotype originated in a woman aged 40-69 years with stage II lung adenocarcinoma. In DNA form, the CDR3 reads TGTGCCACCAGCATTCTAGCCTCCCCAAGCTCCTACAATGAGCAGTTCTTC. Amino acids: CATSILASPSSYNEQFF.